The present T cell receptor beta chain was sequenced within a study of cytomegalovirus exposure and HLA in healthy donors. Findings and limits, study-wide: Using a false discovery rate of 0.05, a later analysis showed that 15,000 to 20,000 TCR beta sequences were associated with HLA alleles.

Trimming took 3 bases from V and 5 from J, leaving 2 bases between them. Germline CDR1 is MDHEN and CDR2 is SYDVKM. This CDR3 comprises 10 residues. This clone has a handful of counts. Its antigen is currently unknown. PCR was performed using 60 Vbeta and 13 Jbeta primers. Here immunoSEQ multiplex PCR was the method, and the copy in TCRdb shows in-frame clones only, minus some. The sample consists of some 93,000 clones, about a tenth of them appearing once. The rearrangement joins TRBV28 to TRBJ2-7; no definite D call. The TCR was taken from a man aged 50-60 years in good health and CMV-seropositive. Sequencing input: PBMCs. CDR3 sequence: CASSFDEQYF. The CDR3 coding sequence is TGTGCCAGCAGTTTCGACGAGCAGTACTTC.